The 30 T cell receptor beta chains listed next were all sequenced from one sample in a study of regulatory T cells in long-lasting Graves disease. Time point in this sample: newly diagnosed GD, antithyroid drugs for less than 3 months. The TCR library was made from RNA extracted from PBMCs. In building TCR beta libraries, iRepertoire HTBI primers were used together with Arm-PCR of CDR3 regions. TCRdb re-called the multiplex PCR reads through MiXCR, storing one row per CDR3 protein. The table shows about 220,000 distinct CDR3 sequences, with approximately 18% occurring only once. These data are also associated with another study on T cells in Graves' hyperthyroidism and ophthalmopathy.

The source material was peripheral blood mononuclear cells (PBMCs), sampled at new diagnosis, from a patient treated with antithyroid drugs. These receptors came from a woman aged 25 to 39 with Graves disease.

This clonotype has at least ten counts. The genes are TRBV14 and TRBJ2-7, with TRBD1 matching 7 bases. CDR3 length equals 13 residues. The germline CDR1 and CDR2 sequences are SGHDN and FVKESK. After removal of 4 bases from V and 3 bases from J, the junction contained 3 bases not matched to a gene. CDR3 region: CASSPRDSYEQYF. The DNA for the CDR3 is TGTGCCAGCAGCCCCAGGGACAGCTACGAGCAGTACTTC.

This clonotype was recorded many times. The CDR3 coding sequence is TGTGCCAGCAGCCGACTAGCGGGGGTCACCGGGGAGCTGTTTTTT. Translation gives CASSRLAGVTGELFF. The V gene is TRBV5-6, the J gene TRBJ2-2; the match to TRBD2 covers 12 bases. Trimming cost V 4 bases and J 4 bases; bases outside gene matches: 2. Germline V lookup: CDR1 SGHDT, CDR2 YYEEEE. This CDR3 is built from 15 residues.

This clonotype is medium-sized. This sequence joins TRBV4-1 and TRBJ1-6; D gene unclear. CDR3 length: 16 residues. Germline values: CDR1 MGHRA, CDR2 YSYEKL. V dropped 7 bases and J dropped 0 bases, with 13 bases sitting between them. CDR3 loop: CASTFIRSSYNSPLHF. In DNA, the CDR3 is TGCGCCAGCACCTTTATCCGGAGCTCCTATAATTCACCCCTCCACTTT.

This chain uses TRBV9 with TRBJ2-1; D perhaps matches TRBD2 (6 bases). Germline values: CDR1 SGDLS, CDR2 YYNGEE. The V end lost 0 bases, the J end lost 3 bases, and 10 bases lay between the germline ends. The CDR3 is made up of 15 amino acids. The CDR3 DNA is TGTGCCAGCAGCGTAGGAGGAGGGAGCTACAATGAGCAGTTCTTC. Translated, it gives CASSVGGGSYNEQFF.

In its sample, this clonotype was seen many times. This chain connects TRBV7-3 to TRBJ1-2; TRBD1 aligns across 7 bases. With V trimmed by 5 bases and J by 8 bases, 14 bases remained unmatched. Germline CDR1 is SGHTA and CDR2 is FQGTGA. CDR3 size: 15 residues. This chain's CDR3 is CASSPNGRAGGGYTF. The CDR3 DNA is TGTGCCAGCAGCCCCAACGGAAGGGCAGGGGGAGGCTACACCTTC.

This clonotype was seen repeatedly, ten times or more. The rearrangement uses TRBV20-1 and TRBJ1-6, with D possibly being TRBD1 (5 bases). The germline V gene has CDR1 DFQATT and CDR2 SNEGSKA (reference sequence). Trimming cost V 5 bases and J 6 bases, with 14 bases left between them. The CDR3 is 14 amino acids. CDR3 amino acids: CSALEGPGNSPLHF. The CDR3 DNA is TGCAGTGCTCTTGAGGGGCCAGGTAATTCACCCCTCCACTTT.

In its sample, this clonotype was seen many times. The chain recombines TRBV28 with TRBJ2-1; D may be TRBD2 (6 bases). The CDR3 is 16 amino acids. Trimming pared 5 bases from V and 2 bases from J, leaving 16 bases between. Germline CDR1 is MDHEN and CDR2 is SYDVKM. CDR3 bases: TGTGCCAGCAGTCCCCTCGGGAGTGCGGCCTACAATGAGCAGTTCTTC. Amino acids: CASSPLGSAAYNEQFF. The entire variable domain, with the rest obtained from reference TRBV28 and TRBJ2-1, is as follows: DVKVTQSSRYLVKRTGEKVFLECVQDMDHENMFWYRQDPGLGLRLIYFSYDVKMKEKGDIPEGYSVSREKKERFSLILESASTNQTSMYLCASSPLGSAAYNEQFFGPGTRLTVL.

The V call is TRBV20-1, the J call TRBJ2-7, with a possible D match to TRBD1 (6 bases). V dropped 3 bases and J dropped 0 bases, with 9 bases sitting between them. The CDR3 extends over 13 amino acids. Per the germline V gene, CDR1 is DFQATT and CDR2 is SNEGSKA (reference sequence). CDR3 loop: CSASTGSSYEQYF. The CDR3 nucleotides read TGCAGTGCTAGTACAGGGAGCTCCTACGAGCAGTACTTC.

This clonotype occurred many times. V is TRBV11-2 and J is TRBJ2-3, with D perhaps TRBD2 (7 bases). V gave up 5 bases and J gave up 0 bases, with 12 bases separating them. Germline lookup yields CDR1 SGHAT and CDR2 FQNNGV. The CDR3 runs 15 residues. CDR3 region: CASSLRGASTDTQYF. In DNA, the CDR3 is TGTGCCAGCAGCCTCCGGGGGGCTAGCACAGATACGCAGTATTTT.

This chain connects TRBV19 to TRBJ2-3; TRBD1 matches at 7 bases. The CDR3 runs 14 residues. The V gene end was trimmed by 5 bases and the J gene end by 5 bases; junction bases not matched to a gene: 7. In germline, CDR1 is LNHDA, CDR2 SQIVND (reference sequence). The CDR3 reads CASSHRGGVDTQYF. CDR3 sequence (DNA): TGTGCCAGTAGTCACCGAGGGGGCGTAGATACGCAGTATTTT.

This clonotype came up many times. The chain recombines TRBV12-3 or TRBV12-4 with TRBJ1-2; 7 bases are shared with TRBD1. Trimming at V came to 6 bases and at J to 5 bases, leaving 9 bases not matched to a gene. The CDR3 contains 14 residues. The CDR3 coding sequence is TGTGCCAGCAGCCACACAGGGGTCTCTTATGGCTACACCTTC. Amino acids: CASSHTGVSYGYTF.

This clonotype was counted once. A read error is possible here, since a much larger clone lies one base away. The chain joins TRBV5-1 to TRBJ2-3; D assignment may be TRBD1 or TRBD2 (5 bases each). The CDR3 is 11 residues long. Germline loops: CDR1 SGHRS, CDR2 YFSETQ. CDR3 residues: CASIGADTQDF. The CDR3 DNA is TGCGCCAGCATCGGGGCAGATACGCAGGATTTT.

The chain uses TRBV4-1 and TRBJ2-3; 8 bases line up with TRBD2. This CDR3 contains 15 residues. With 2 bases clipped from V and 5 bases from J, the junction kept 6 bases outside the gene matches. Germline V gene sequence: CDR1 MGHRA, CDR2 YSYEKL. Written as DNA, the CDR3 is TGCGCCAGCAGCCAACTGCGGGAGGCTTTAGATACGCAGTATTTT. It encodes CASSQLREALDTQYF.

This sequence joins TRBV27 and TRBJ2-3; 13 bases align to TRBD2. This CDR3 region has 17 residues. Germline-derived CDR1 and CDR2 are MNHEY and SMNVEV (reference sequence). Germline trimming cut 2 bases from V and 2 bases from J; bases unmatched to any gene: 4. Here the CDR3 DNA reads TGTGCCAGCAGTTTACCGACTAGCGGGGGGCCCACAGATACGCAGTATTTT. This sequence encodes CASSLPTSGGPTDTQYF.

Many counts were recorded for this clonotype. The rearrangement uses TRBV24-1 and TRBJ2-7, with 8 bases lining up with TRBD1. The trim removed 4 bases at V and 7 bases at J, leaving 8 bases unmatched. Germline assignment: CDR1 KGHDR and CDR2 SFDVKD. This CDR3 spans 14 amino acids. The CDR3 bases are TGTGCCACCAGTGACCCTAGACAGGGGAGAGAGCAGTACTTC. It yields the protein CATSDPRQGREQYF.

A word on this clonotype: It may be a read error: a sequence one base away is much more abundant. This chain uses TRBV3-1 with TRBJ2-5, with 10 bases identical to TRBD2. From germline, CDR1 is LGHDT and CDR2 YNNKEL (reference sequence). CDR3 length: 17 residues. In nucleotides, the CDR3 is TGTGCCTGCAGCCAAGATGTAAAGCGGGGGGGCCGAGAGACCCAGTACTTC. Its translation is CACSQDVKRGGRETQYF.

Many counts were recorded for this clonotype. The genes are TRBV7-8 and TRBJ1-1, with D uncertain. V was shortened by 0 bases and J by 1 base, with 12 bases between the two germline ends. Germline CDR1 reads SGHVS; CDR2 reads FQNEAQ. The CDR3 loop spans 16 amino acids. This CDR3 reads CASSLAQADGNTEAFF. The CDR3 DNA is TGTGCCAGCAGCTTAGCCCAGGCCGATGGGAACACTGAAGCTTTCTTT.

In this sample, this clonotype turned up many times. The chain recombines TRBV12-3 or TRBV12-4 with TRBJ1-5; tentative D call: TRBD1 (5 bases). The ends were cut back, 3 bases at V and 5 bases at J, with 8 bases in the middle. This CDR3 spans 13 amino acids. CDR3 nucleotides: TGTGCCAGCAGTTTCAGGGAGGATCAGCCCCAGCATTTT. Translated: CASSFREDQPQHF.

This clonotype was seen repeatedly, ten times or more. This chain joins TRBV28 and TRBJ1-5, with a possible D match to TRBD1 (5 bases). Germline CDR1 and CDR2: MDHEN and SYDVKM. V lost 8 bases, J lost 2 bases, and 16 bases lay in between. This CDR3 has 15 residues. This CDR3 reads CASRGAQGGNQPQHF. CDR3 coding DNA: TGTGCCAGCCGAGGGGCCCAAGGGGGCAATCAGCCCCAGCATTTT.

This clonotype was found many times. The V call is TRBV5-1, the J call TRBJ2-1; TRBD1 agrees at 8 bases. V shed 4 bases, J shed 2 bases, and the junction held 8 bases outside the gene matches. The germline V gene has CDR1 SGHRS and CDR2 YFSETQ. The CDR3 runs 16 residues. CDR3 bases: TGCGCCAGCAGCGCACGGACAGGGTATACCTACAATGAGCAGTTCTTC. This encodes CASSARTGYTYNEQFF.

This clonotype was counted many times. CDR3 sequence (DNA): TGTGCCAGCAGCTCTACCGGGACTTTTAACTATGGCTACACCTTC. Its protein product is CASSSTGTFNYGYTF. The chain links TRBV27 to TRBJ1-2, with D possibly being TRBD1 (5 bases). The CDR3 consists of 15 residues. V was clipped by 6 bases and J by 1 base, with 15 bases between them. Looked up from germline, CDR1 is MNHEY and CDR2 is SMNVEV (reference sequence).

This clonotype was detected many times. This sequence joins TRBV15 and TRBJ2-7; the D is unclear. CDR1 and CDR2 (germline): LNHNV, YYDKDF (reference sequence). This CDR3 region has 12 residues. The ends were cut back, 0 bases at V and 5 bases at J, with 5 bases in the middle. The CDR3: CATSRDWDEQYF. For the CDR3, the DNA is TGTGCCACCAGCAGAGATTGGGACGAGCAGTACTTC.

On this clonotype: Possible read error: a much larger clone is one base away. The conserved closing phenylalanine or tryptophan is absent in this CDR3, likely reflecting a read error. The chain employs TRBV18 and TRBJ2-1; 9 positions match TRBD2. The length of the CDR3 is 14 residues. Germline loops: CDR1 KGHSH, CDR2 LQKENI. V was clipped by 4 bases and J by 7 bases; unmatched bases: 5. CDR3 protein: CASSLVLAGNEQFS. The CDR3 DNA reads as TGTGCCAGCTCACTGGTCCTAGCGGGGAATGAGCAGTTCTCC.

The gene calls are TRBV12-3 or TRBV12-4 and TRBJ1-6; 8 nucleotides match TRBD1. After removal of 6 bases from V and 8 bases from J, the junction contained 9 bases not matched to a gene. This CDR3 has 15 residues. The CDR3, as DNA: TGTGCCAGCAGCTCGACAGGGGCTCTTGATTCACCCCTCCACTTT. Residues: CASSSTGALDSPLHF.

This clonotype was counted between two and nine times. J is TRBJ2-2 and V is TRBV30, with D tentatively TRBD1 (5 bases). V lost 1 base and J 0 bases, leaving 9 bases between the germline ends. Germline V gene lookup returns CDR1 GTSNPN and CDR2 SVGIG (reference sequence). The CDR3 consists of 15 residues. The CDR3, as DNA: TGTGCCTGGAGTGGGACAAACTCGAACACCGGGGAGCTGTTTTTT. Translating it yields CAWSGTNSNTGELFF.

The J gene is TRBJ2-3, the V gene TRBV12-5; 7 nucleotides agree with TRBD1. The V segment lost 2 bases and the J segment 5 bases; nucleotides outside the gene matches: 16. CDR1 and CDR2 from the germline V gene are LGHNT and FRNRAP. This CDR3 spans 18 amino acids. The CDR3 here is CASGLNSADRASEDTQYF. The CDR3 region has the DNA TGTGCTAGTGGTTTGAACTCAGCCGACAGGGCCTCCGAAGATACGCAGTATTTT.

At least ten counts were recorded for this clonotype. The chain joins TRBV13 to TRBJ1-1; possibly TRBD1 for D (6 bases). The CDR3 contains 14 residues. The V gene lost 6 bases and the J gene lost 5 bases, with 16 bases spanning the gap. Per germline, CDR1 PRHDT and CDR2 FYEKMQ (reference sequence). CDR3 in amino acids: CASRLTGGATEAFF. As DNA, the CDR3 is TGTGCCAGCAGATTGACAGGCGGGGCGACTGAAGCTTTCTTT.

This clonotype was seen at least ten times. The CDR3 sequence: CASSSGRNSNQPQHF. The CDR3 DNA reads TGTGCCAGCAGCTCCGGACGGAATAGCAATCAGCCCCAGCATTTT. The chain combines TRBV6-1 with TRBJ1-5; no definite D call. Germline-derived CDR1 and CDR2 are MNHNS and SASEGT. The CDR3 runs 15 residues. V lost 6 bases, J lost 0 bases, and 12 bases lay in between.

The chain couples TRBV11-2 to TRBJ2-3, with D possibly being TRBD2 (5 bases). The germline CDR1 and CDR2 sequences are SGHAT and FQNNGV. V lost 5 bases and J 6 bases, leaving 18 bases between the germline ends. This CDR3 contains 15 residues. DNA for the CDR3: TGTGCCAGCAGCGCGGGCCTGGTGGGGTGGGATACGCAGTATTTT. This codes for CASSAGLVGWDTQYF.

Ten or more counts support this clonotype. V and J are TRBV12-3 or TRBV12-4 and TRBJ2-7; TRBD2 aligns across 10 bases. This CDR3 is built from 17 residues. V was pared by 3 bases and J by 2 bases, with 10 bases of the junction left unmatched. CDR3: CASSFLAGAEGAYEQYF. The CDR3 nucleotides read TGTGCCAGCAGTTTTCTAGCGGGGGCTGAGGGTGCCTACGAGCAGTACTTC.